A selection of T cell receptor beta chains follows, all from one sample in a study of T cells in Graves' hyperthyroidism and ophthalmopathy. From the multiplex PCR reads, TCRdb called clonotypes with MiXCR, one entry per CDR3 protein. This sample has 490,000 or so distinct CDR3 sequences; about 20% occur once, and the top ten carry about 49%. Input material: blood. These receptor sequences come from a woman aged 70 to 79 with Graves' ophthalmopathy. The CDR3 runs from the conserved cysteine through the conserved F or W. D genes are given only for firm matches. The listing skips clone size in some rows; elsewhere it reads once, few, many or a size class.

D gene: -; V gene: TRBV5-1; J gene: TRBJ1-2; clone size: few; CDR3 DNA: TGCGCCAGCAGCTTGGCTCCAGGTGCTGGACATGGCTACACCTTC; CDR3 protein: CASSLAPGAGHGYTF
D gene: -; V gene: TRBV27; J gene: TRBJ2-3; clone size: -; CDR3 DNA: TGTGCCAGCAGTCCTACAGGTTTCCGCACAGATACGCAGTATTTT; CDR3 protein: CASSPTGFRTDTQYF
D gene: TRBD2; V gene: TRBV20-1; J gene: TRBJ2-7; clone size: -; CDR3 DNA: TGCAGTGCTACTAACCGACTAGCGGGTGCCTACGAGCAGTACTTC; CDR3 protein: CSATNRLAGAYEQYF
D gene: -; V gene: TRBV2; J gene: TRBJ2-5; clone size: many; CDR3 DNA: TGTGCCAGCAGTGCCGGCAGGGCCCCCCGAGAGACCCAGTACTTC; CDR3 protein: CASSAGRAPRETQYF
D gene: TRBD1; V gene: TRBV5-1; J gene: TRBJ2-5; clone size: many; CDR3 DNA: TGCGCCAGCAGCTTAGCCCCCGGGACAGGGAAAGAGACCCAGTACTTC; CDR3 protein: CASSLAPGTGKETQYF
D gene: TRBD2; V gene: TRBV6-2/TRBV6-3; J gene: TRBJ2-1; clone size: few; CDR3 DNA: TGTGCCAGCAGTTACAAGCGGGGATACAATGAGCAGTTCTTC; CDR3 protein: CASSYKRGYNEQFF
D gene: TRBD1; V gene: TRBV12-3/TRBV12-4; J gene: TRBJ2-5; clone size: few; CDR3 DNA: TGTGCCAGCAGTCGAACAGGGGCTTCAGGGACCCAGTACTTC; CDR3 protein: CASSRTGASGTQYF
D gene: -; V gene: TRBV11-2; J gene: TRBJ2-7; clone size: many; CDR3 DNA: TGTGCCAGCAGCTTAACTAGGTGGGAGCAGTACTTC; CDR3 protein: CASSLTRWEQYF
D gene: -; V gene: TRBV7-9; J gene: TRBJ1-4; clone size: -; CDR3 DNA: TGTGCCAGCAGCTTAAGTGGGAGGGAAAAACTGTTTTTT; CDR3 protein: CASSLSGREKLFF
D gene: -; V gene: TRBV5-1; J gene: TRBJ2-1; clone size: many; CDR3 DNA: TGCGCCAGCAGTTTTAAGGGGAGCTCCTACAATGAGCAGTTCTTC; CDR3 protein: CASSFKGSSYNEQFF
D gene: -; V gene: TRBV28; J gene: TRBJ2-4; clone size: -; CDR3 DNA: TGTGCCAGCAGTTTATCAGGCCAAGGGGGTGTTCAGTACTTC; CDR3 protein: CASSLSGQGGVQYF
D gene: TRBD1; V gene: TRBV7-2; J gene: TRBJ1-4; clone size: many; CDR3 DNA: TGTGCCAGCAGCGCCACCGGGACAGGGAATGAAAAACTGTTTTTT; CDR3 protein: CASSATGTGNEKLFF
D gene: -; V gene: TRBV28; J gene: TRBJ2-7; clone size: many; CDR3 DNA: TGTGCCAGCAGTTTACAGGCCCCCTACGAGCAGTACTTC; CDR3 protein: CASSLQAPYEQYF
D gene: -; V gene: TRBV6-1; J gene: TRBJ2-5; clone size: once; CDR3 DNA: TGTGCCAGCAGTGAAATGGCTTTTCAAGAGACCCAGTACTTC; CDR3 protein: CASSEMAFQETQYF
D gene: TRBD1; V gene: TRBV12-3/TRBV12-4; J gene: TRBJ1-4; clone size: many; CDR3 DNA: TGTGCCAGCAGTTTAGGACAGGGAGGAAAACTGTTTTTT; CDR3 protein: CASSLGQGGKLFF
D gene: -; V gene: TRBV11-1; J gene: TRBJ2-7; clone size: many; CDR3 DNA: TGTGCCAGCAGCACCCTATCAGGACCCTACGAGCAGTACTTC; CDR3 protein: CASSTLSGPYEQYF
D gene: -; V gene: TRBV12-3/TRBV12-4; J gene: TRBJ2-6; clone size: -; CDR3 DNA: TGTGCCAGCAGTCCCCGGGGGTTAGACTCTGGGGCCAACGTCCTGACTTTC; CDR3 protein: CASSPRGLDSGANVLTF
D gene: TRBD1; V gene: TRBV12-3/TRBV12-4; J gene: TRBJ1-2; clone size: few; CDR3 DNA: TGTGCCAGCAGTGGGGACAGCTATGGCTACACCTTC; CDR3 protein: CASSGDSYGYTF
D gene: -; V gene: TRBV28; J gene: TRBJ2-5; clone size: many; CDR3 DNA: TGTGCCAGCACCCCCGGAGGGCAGCAAGAGACCCAGTACTTC; CDR3 protein: CASTPGGQQETQYF
D gene: -; V gene: TRBV3-1; J gene: TRBJ2-5; clone size: -; CDR3 DNA: TGTGCCAGCAGCCAAGTAGGAGGGGGGGCCGAGACCCAGTACTTC; CDR3 protein: CASSQVGGGAETQYF
D gene: TRBD2; V gene: TRBV28; J gene: TRBJ2-5; clone size: many; CDR3 DNA: TGTGCCAGCAGGACTAGCGGGAGTTGGAAGACCCAGTACTTC; CDR3 protein: CASRTSGSWKTQYF
D gene: TRBD2; V gene: TRBV10-3; J gene: TRBJ2-5; clone size: -; CDR3 DNA: TGTGCCATCAGACCCCGACTAGCGGGAGGAGAGACCCAGTACTTC; CDR3 protein: CAIRPRLAGGETQYF
D gene: -; V gene: TRBV2; J gene: TRBJ1-1; clone size: many; CDR3 DNA: TGTGCCAGCAGTGACCAGACAGTCAACACTGAAGCTTTCTTT; CDR3 protein: CASSDQTVNTEAFF
D gene: -; V gene: TRBV11-2; J gene: TRBJ2-5; clone size: many; CDR3 DNA: TGTGCCAGCAGTGGAGGGCCTCTCCAAGAGACCCAGTACTTC; CDR3 protein: CASSGGPLQETQYF
D gene: -; V gene: TRBV5-1; J gene: TRBJ1-1; clone size: many; CDR3 DNA: TGCGCCAGCAGCTTAGGCACAGGGACTGAAGCTTTCTTT; CDR3 protein: CASSLGTGTEAFF
D gene: -; V gene: TRBV19; J gene: TRBJ2-5; clone size: -; CDR3 DNA: TGTGCCAGTAGTGCATACGGGACACAACCCCAAGAGACCCAGTACTTC; CDR3 protein: CASSAYGTQPQETQYF
D gene: TRBD2; V gene: TRBV20-1; J gene: TRBJ2-1; clone size: few; CDR3 DNA: TGCAGTGCCCGTAGCGGGACCTTACCTTACAATGAGCAGTTCTTC; CDR3 protein: CSARSGTLPYNEQFF
D gene: TRBD1; V gene: TRBV11-1; J gene: TRBJ2-5; clone size: many; CDR3 DNA: TGTGCCAGCAGCCGGGACAGGGGGCAAGAGACCCAGTACTTC; CDR3 protein: CASSRDRGQETQYF
D gene: TRBD1; V gene: TRBV12-3/TRBV12-4; J gene: TRBJ2-5; clone size: -; CDR3 DNA: TGTGCCAGCACTGGGACAGGGGGCAAAGAGACCCAGTACTTC; CDR3 protein: CASTGTGGKETQYF
D gene: TRBD2; V gene: TRBV30; J gene: TRBJ2-1; clone size: few; CDR3 DNA: TGTGCCTGGAGTGTGGCTAGCGGGAGATCTTGGAATGAGCAGTTCTTC; CDR3 protein: CAWSVASGRSWNEQFF
D gene: -; V gene: TRBV6-2/TRBV6-3; J gene: TRBJ2-1; clone size: -; CDR3 DNA: TGTGCCAGCAATAGGGGAGGGGGGATCAATGAGCAGTTCTTC; CDR3 protein: CASNRGGGINEQFF
D gene: -; V gene: TRBV9; J gene: TRBJ2-1; clone size: few; CDR3 DNA: TGTGCCAGCAGCCCCCTGTGGGGTGAGCAGTTCTTC; CDR3 protein: CASSPLWGEQFF
D gene: -; V gene: TRBV30; J gene: TRBJ2-7; clone size: few; CDR3 DNA: TGTGCCTGGAGTCGGGGCAGGGATTACGAGCAGTACTTC; CDR3 protein: CAWSRGRDYEQYF
D gene: -; V gene: TRBV28; J gene: TRBJ2-3; clone size: few; CDR3 DNA: TGTGCCAGCAGTATCGGACTATACGGCACAGATACGCAGTATTTT; CDR3 protein: CASSIGLYGTDTQYF
D gene: -; V gene: TRBV5-6; J gene: TRBJ2-1; clone size: -; CDR3 DNA: TGTGCCAGCAGCTGGGCTCCGGGGACGGCGTCCTACAATGAGCAGTTCTTC; CDR3 protein: CASSWAPGTASYNEQFF
D gene: TRBD2; V gene: TRBV11-2; J gene: TRBJ2-5; clone size: -; CDR3 DNA: TGTGCCAGCAGCATGGGGCTAGCGGGAGGGCCCGGAGAGACCCAGTACTTC; CDR3 protein: CASSMGLAGGPGETQYF
D gene: -; V gene: TRBV5-1; J gene: TRBJ1-1; clone size: -; CDR3 DNA: TGCGCCAGCAGCTTGTACCAGGGATGGGCTTTCTTT; CDR3 protein: CASSLYQGWAFF
D gene: -; V gene: TRBV6-1; J gene: TRBJ1-1; clone size: many; CDR3 DNA: TGTGCCAGCGGGAGGGGCTCGCTGGACACTGAAGCTTTCTTT; CDR3 protein: CASGRGSLDTEAFF
D gene: -; V gene: TRBV6-1; J gene: TRBJ2-2; clone size: few; CDR3 DNA: TGTGCCAGCAGTCCCGACAGCCGAGGCACCGGGGAGCTGTTTTTT; CDR3 protein: CASSPDSRGTGELFF
D gene: TRBD1; V gene: TRBV6-1; J gene: TRBJ1-2; clone size: -; CDR3 DNA: TGTGCCAGCAGTGGTAATGCAGGGGGGCACTATGGCTACACCTTC; CDR3 protein: CASSGNAGGHYGYTF
D gene: -; V gene: TRBV6-1; J gene: TRBJ1-4; clone size: few; CDR3 DNA: TGTGCCAGCAGCAGGACAGTTCCAACTAATGAAAAACTGTTTTTT; CDR3 protein: CASSRTVPTNEKLFF
D gene: -; V gene: TRBV7-9; J gene: TRBJ2-7; clone size: few; CDR3 DNA: TGTGCCAGCAGCTTAGCGGGGGAGGCAGATGAGCAGTACTTC; CDR3 protein: CASSLAGEADEQYF
D gene: -; V gene: TRBV29-1; J gene: TRBJ2-6; clone size: -; CDR3 DNA: TGCAGCGTTGAAGTCAGAGGGGACCCCGGGGCCAACGTCCTGACTTTC; CDR3 protein: CSVEVRGDPGANVLTF
D gene: TRBD1; V gene: TRBV30; J gene: TRBJ1-5; clone size: -; CDR3 DNA: TGTGCCTGGAGCACACAGGGGGCAGAGGCCCAGCATTTT; CDR3 protein: CAWSTQGAEAQHF
D gene: -; V gene: TRBV12-3/TRBV12-4; J gene: TRBJ2-1; clone size: many; CDR3 DNA: TGTGCCACAAGAGCAGGGAACTACAATGAGCAGTTCTTC; CDR3 protein: CATRAGNYNEQFF